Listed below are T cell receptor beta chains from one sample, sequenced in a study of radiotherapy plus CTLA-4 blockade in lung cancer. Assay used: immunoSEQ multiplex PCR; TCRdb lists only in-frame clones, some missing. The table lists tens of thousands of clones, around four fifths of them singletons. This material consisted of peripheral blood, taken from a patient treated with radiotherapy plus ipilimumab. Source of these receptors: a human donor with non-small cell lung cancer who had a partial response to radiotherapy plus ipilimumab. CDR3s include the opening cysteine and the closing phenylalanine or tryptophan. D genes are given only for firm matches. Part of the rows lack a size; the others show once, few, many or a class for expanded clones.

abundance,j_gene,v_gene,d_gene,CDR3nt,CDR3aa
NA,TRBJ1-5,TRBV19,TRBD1,TGTGCCAGTAGTATTGGGACAGGGAGAGTAGGCAATCAGCCCCAGCATTTT,CASSIGTGRVGNQPQHF
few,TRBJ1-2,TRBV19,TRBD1,TGTGCCAGTAGTAACACAGGGGGCACTGGCTATGGCTACACCTTC,CASSNTGGTGYGYTF
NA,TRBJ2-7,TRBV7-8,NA,TGTGCCAGCAGTCAACATCAGGGGTACGAGCAGTACTTC,CASSQHQGYEQYF
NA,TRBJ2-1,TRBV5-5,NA,TGTGCCAGCAGCGCGGACTCGGAGGGGCTCAATGAGCAGTTCTTC,CASSADSEGLNEQFF
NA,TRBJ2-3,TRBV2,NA,TGTGCCAGCAGACAAACCGGGGGTAGTAGCACAGATACGCAGTATTTT,CASRQTGGSSTDTQYF
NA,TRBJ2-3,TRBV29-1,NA,TGCATAGGGGCCACAGATACGCAGTATTTT,CIGATDTQYF
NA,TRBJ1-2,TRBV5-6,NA,TGTGCCAGCAGCTTGGGGGTAGGGGCTTTAATCTCTGGCTACACCTTC,CASSLGVGALISGYTF
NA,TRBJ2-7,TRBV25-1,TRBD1,TGTGCCAGCAGTGAAATTGGGACAGCAGGCTACGAGCAGTACTTC,CASSEIGTAGYEQYF
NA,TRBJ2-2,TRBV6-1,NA,TGTGCCAGCAGTGAAGCCGGGGCGAACACCGGGGAGCTGTTTTTT,CASSEAGANTGELFF
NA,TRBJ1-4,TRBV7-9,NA,TGTGCCAGCAGCCCCCGGAGGCCCGAGGAAAAACTGTTTTTT,CASSPRRPEEKLFF
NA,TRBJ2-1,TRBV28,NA,TGTGCCGGCCGCACAGGGTCCAATGAGCAGTTCTTC,CAGRTGSNEQFF
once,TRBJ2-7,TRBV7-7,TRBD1,TGTGCCAGCAGCCCCGACAGGGTTGGAGAGCAGTACTTC,CASSPDRVGEQYF
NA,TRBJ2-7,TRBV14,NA,TGTGCCAGCAGCCAAGATCCAGGGCGCTACGAGCAGTACTTC,CASSQDPGRYEQYF
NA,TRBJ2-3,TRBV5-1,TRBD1,TGCGCCAGCAGCGGGGACAGTCATACGCAGTATTTT,CASSGDSHTQYF
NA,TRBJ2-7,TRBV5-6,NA,TGTGCCAGCAGCTTGGGAGGTAGGTCCAGGGAATCCTACGAGCAGTACTTC,CASSLGGRSRESYEQYF
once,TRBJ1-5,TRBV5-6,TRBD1,TGTGCCAGCAGCATCCTCCGAGACAGGGCCGATCAGCCCCAGCATTTT,CASSILRDRADQPQHF
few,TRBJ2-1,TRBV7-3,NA,TGTGCCAGCAGCTTAATCGGGAGCTCCTACAATGAGCAGTTCTTC,CASSLIGSSYNEQFF
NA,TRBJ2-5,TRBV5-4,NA,TGTGCCAGCAGCTTGATAGAAGAGCTTGGAGAGACCCAGTACTTC,CASSLIEELGETQYF
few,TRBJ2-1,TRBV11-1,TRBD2,TGTGCCAGCAGCCTGGCGGGGGGGACCTCCCTCGAGCAGTTCTTC,CASSLAGGTSLEQFF
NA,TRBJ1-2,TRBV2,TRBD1,TGTGCCAGCAGGGGAGGGACAGGGGACAAATCCTATGGCTACACCTTC,CASRGGTGDKSYGYTF
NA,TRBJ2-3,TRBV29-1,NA,TGCAGCGTTGAGGAGGGGGCCGCTAGCACAGATACGCAGTATTTT,CSVEEGAASTDTQYF